What follows are 10 T cell receptor beta chains derived from one specimen sequenced in a study of OX40 agonist ivuxolimab in advanced cancers. Some clones are missing from TCRdb's copy, which holds only in-frame ones; the method was immunoSEQ multiplex PCR. The repertoire includes more than 25,000 clones, roughly 87% of them detected once, and roughly 15% sits in the top ten. Sequences were derived from CD4+ or CD8+ T cells sorted from blood, sampled in a trial of the OX40 agonist ivuxolimab. The source of these receptors is an adult with an advanced solid tumor such as melanoma, head and neck, liver or kidney cancer.

The chain joins TRBV9 to TRBJ1-5; D gene ambiguous. V lost 0 bases and J 1 base, leaving 8 bases between the germline ends. Germline assignment: CDR1 SGDLS and CDR2 YYNGEE. This CDR3 has 15 residues. CDR3 in DNA: TGTGCCAGCAGCGTAGAGGGTTTGAGCAATCAGCCCCAGCATTTT. This encodes CASSVEGLSNQPQHF.

Judged by abundance, this clone is medium-sized. The chain has TRBV19 and TRBJ1-2, with D unresolved. The CDR3 runs 11 residues. The germline gives CDR1 LNHDA, CDR2 SQIVND (reference sequence). Trimming removed 1 base from V and 8 bases from J, with 5 bases in between. This CDR3 reads CASSIGRGYTF. The CDR3 bases are TGTGCCAGTAGTATAGGACGGGGCTACACCTTC.

The chain has TRBV7-3 and TRBJ2-3; 10 nucleotides line up with TRBD2. CDR3 size: 17 residues. The V gene's germline CDR1 is SGHTA and CDR2 FQGTGA. Losses at the gene ends were 4 bases for V and 2 bases for J; bases not matched to a gene: 9. The chain's CDR3 is CASSSGSTSGSTDTQYF. The CDR3, as DNA: TGTGCCAGCAGCTCCGGATCGACTAGCGGGTCCACAGATACGCAGTATTTT.

The chain joins TRBV9 to TRBJ2-7; 12 bases are a match to TRBD2. This CDR3 is 16 amino acids long. Germline V gene lookup returns CDR1 SGDLS and CDR2 YYNGEE. The V gene end was trimmed by 3 bases and the J gene end by 5 bases; junction bases not matched to a gene: 9. Here the CDR3 reads CASSAGGRLAGDEQYF. The DNA of the CDR3 is TGTGCCAGCAGCGCCGGGGGGAGACTAGCGGGAGACGAGCAGTACTTC.

V is TRBV30 and J is TRBJ2-7, with unresolved D. Per the germline V gene, CDR1 is GTSNPN and CDR2 is SVGIG (reference sequence). CDR3 length equals 12 residues. V was cut by 0 bases and J by 10 bases, with 13 bases left in between. This CDR3 reads CAWSVESGHQYF. CDR3 DNA sequence: TGTGCCTGGAGTGTGGAGTCTGGGCATCAGTACTTC.

This clone was recorded once. This sample includes further DNA sequences coding for the same CDR3. V is TRBV18 and J is TRBJ1-1, with no clear D. Germline V gene data show CDR1 as KGHSH and CDR2 as LQKENI. Trimming removed 3 bases at V and 3 bases at J, with 5 bases between. The CDR3 is made up of 12 amino acids. The CDR3 nucleotides read TGTGCCAGCTCACCCGGGTACACTGAAGCTTTCTTT. It encodes CASSPGYTEAFF.

The chain combines TRBV18 with TRBJ2-3, with 7 nucleotides matching TRBD2. Trimming removed 6 bases from V and 4 bases from J; junction bases left unmatched: 10. From germline, CDR1 is KGHSH and CDR2 LQKENI. This CDR3 is 15 amino acids long. CDR3 residues: CASSQSGADPDTQYF. The CDR3 DNA reads TGTGCCAGCTCCCAGAGCGGGGCAGATCCAGATACGCAGTATTTT.

A few counts support this clone. This sequence joins TRBV28 and TRBJ2-5; the D is unclear. The CDR3 spans 13 residues. Trimming cost V 3 bases and J 1 base, with 6 bases left between them. The germline V gene encodes CDR1 MDHEN and CDR2 SYDVKM. The CDR3 region is CASSFRIQETQYF. The CDR3 DNA follows: TGTGCCAGCAGTTTTAGGATCCAAGAGACCCAGTACTTC.

The chain links TRBV7-2 to TRBJ2-7; 9 bases are shared with TRBD1. Per germline, CDR1 SGHTA and CDR2 FQGNSA. Losses at the gene ends were 7 bases for V and 0 bases for J; bases not matched to a gene: 10. CDR3 length equals 16 residues. As DNA, the CDR3 is TGTGCCAGCACCCTACTACCGGGACAGGGCTCCTACGAGCAGTACTTC. It codes for CASTLLPGQGSYEQYF.

The chain recombines TRBV28 with TRBJ2-7; 8 nucleotides match TRBD2. Looked up from germline, CDR1 is MDHEN and CDR2 is SYDVKM. Trimming took 6 bases from V and 5 from J; bases not matched to a gene: 9. The CDR3 extends over 14 amino acids. The CDR3 loop is CASRPAGVRDEQYF. DNA for the CDR3: TGTGCCAGCAGGCCAGCGGGAGTAAGAGACGAGCAGTACTTC.